This is a list of T cell receptor beta chains from one sample in a study of blood T cell repertoires in COVID-19. Data came from immunoSEQ multiplex PCR; TCRdb stores just in-frame clones and leaves some out. The profile shows about 170,000 clones, around 84% of them singletons. Sequencing input: peripheral blood. The receptors derive from an older woman with COVID-19, enrolled during active disease. Each CDR3 is given with its conserved first and last residue. D genes are given only for firm matches. Clone size appears in some rows only: once, few, many, or a class for an expanded clone.

V gene	J gene	clone size	D gene	CDR3 length	CDR3 DNA	CDR3 protein
TRBV12-3/TRBV12-4	TRBJ2-3	.	.	11	TGTGCCAGCAGTTTACTCGATACGCAGTATTTT	CASSLLDTQYF
TRBV28	TRBJ1-1	.	.	14	TGTGCCAGCAGACACCCGACAGTGAACACTGAAGCTTTCTTT	CASRHPTVNTEAFF
TRBV6-1	TRBJ1-2	once	TRBD1	18	TGTGCCAGCAGTGCTCTACTCCCGGGACAGGCAATTCACTATGGCTACACCTTC	CASSALLPGQAIHYGYTF
TRBV19	TRBJ1-1	.	.	13	TGTGCCAGTAGTATCCGGGGGTTAACTGAAGCTTTCTTT	CASSIRGLTEAFF
TRBV20-1	TRBJ2-3	.	.	11	TGCAGTGCCCGGAGCACAGATACGCAGTATTTT	CSARSTDTQYF
TRBV3-1/TRBV3-2	TRBJ2-5	.	TRBD2	13	TGTGCCAGCAGCCGCTCGGGGGGAGAGACCCAGTACTTC	CASSRSGGETQYF
TRBV6-5	TRBJ2-7	.	TRBD1	14	TGTGCCAGCAGTTACCGAGGGACAGGTTACGAGCAGTACTTC	CASSYRGTGYEQYF
TRBV5-4	TRBJ1-1	.	.	13	TGTGCCAGCAGCTTGGACGGGTACACTGAAGCTTTCTTT	CASSLDGYTEAFF
TRBV6-5	TRBJ2-2	.	.	15	TGTGCCAGCAGCTACGGCAGGGTGGGCACCGGGGAGCTGTTTTTT	CASSYGRVGTGELFF
TRBV29-1	TRBJ1-1	.	.	12	TGCAGCGTTGAAGGCCACAGAACTGAAGCTTTCTTT	CSVEGHRTEAFF